Shown below are 19 T cell receptor beta chains from a single sample sequenced in a study of T cells in Graves' hyperthyroidism and ophthalmopathy. Amplified TCR beta CDR3 regions derived from RNA transcripts. A set of HTBI primers served as the primers for a first-round RT-PCR of the TCR CDR3. TCRdb fed the multiplex PCR reads into MiXCR, producing one record per CDR3 protein. The sample includes 400,000 or so distinct CDR3 sequences, about 15% seen only once; the top ten take roughly a fifth. Sequenced sample: blood. The receptor source for this set is a woman aged 60 to 75 with Graves' ophthalmopathy.

The table lists this clonotype with many counts. The gene calls are TRBV3-1 and TRBJ2-1; D is undetermined. Germline CDR1 reads LGHDT; CDR2 reads YNNKEL (reference sequence). The CDR3 has 15 residues. V lost 5 bases to trimming and J lost 0 bases, with 11 bases between them. In DNA form, the CDR3 reads TGTGCCAGCAGCTACGACGAGAGCTCCTACAATGAGCAGTTCTTC. Translation: CASSYDESSYNEQFF.

V is TRBV5-1 and J is TRBJ1-1, with TRBD1 as a possible D gene (5 bases). This CDR3 is 16 amino acids long. V was pared by 0 bases and J by 3 bases, with 15 bases between. Germline V gene data show CDR1 as SGHRS and CDR2 as YFSETQ. This chain's CDR3 is CASSLVAGSGDTEAFF. CDR3 DNA sequence: TGCGCCAGCAGCTTGGTGGCAGGATCGGGGGACACTGAAGCTTTCTTT.

The sample holds a few counts of this clonotype. The rearrangement links TRBV10-2 to TRBJ1-1; 7 bases align to TRBD1. The V gene end was trimmed by 0 bases and the J gene end by 4 bases; junction bases not matched to a gene: 2. The length of the CDR3 is 14 residues. The germline gives CDR1 WSHSY, CDR2 SAAADI. CDR3 region: CASSESGGGTEAFF. The CDR3 nucleotides are TGCGCCAGCAGTGAGTCAGGGGGCGGCACTGAAGCTTTCTTT.

This chain uses TRBV5-1 with TRBJ2-7, with TRBD2 matching over 8 bases. Germline V gene data show CDR1 as SGHRS and CDR2 as YFSETQ. This CDR3 region has 14 residues. The ends lost 6 bases at V and 3 bases at J; junction bases unmatched: 8. The CDR3 is CASNTGGAGYEQYF. The CDR3 coding sequence is TGCGCCAGCAACACCGGGGGGGCGGGCTACGAGCAGTACTTC.

This clonotype was found many times. V and J are TRBV10-1 and TRBJ2-5, with 7 bases aligning to TRBD2. Per germline, CDR1 WNHNN and CDR2 SYGVQD (reference sequence). V trimming: 4 bases; J trimming: 6 bases; junction bases outside the gene matches: 8. The CDR3 covers 14 residues. In nucleotides, the CDR3 is TGCGCCAGCAGTGGCCCCGAACTAGCGAAGACCCAGTACTTC. This sequence encodes CASSGPELAKTQYF.

There are a few counts of this clonotype. The chain is built from TRBV4-2 and TRBJ1-6; TRBD1 aligns across 8 bases. CDR1 and CDR2 (germline): LGHNA, YNFKEQ. The V and J ends lost 6 bases and 9 bases, in that order; junction bases with no gene match: 7. The CDR3 is 14 amino acids. CDR3 nucleotide sequence: TGTGCCAGCAGAGACGACAGGGGATCTTCACCCCTCCACTTT. Encoded protein: CASRDDRGSSPLHF.

This clonotype was counted only a few times. The J gene is TRBJ2-3, the V gene TRBV5-6, with TRBD2 identical over 9 bases. This CDR3 contains 16 residues. The germline V gene has CDR1 SGHDT and CDR2 YYEEEE. V was pared by 1 base and J by 4 bases, with 7 bases of the junction left unmatched. The CDR3 nucleotides are TGTGCCAGCAGCTTGAGAGGACTAGCGCCATCAGATACGCAGTATTTT. It codes for CASSLRGLAPSDTQYF.

V and J are TRBV12-5 and TRBJ2-7; TRBD2 matches 8 bases. Germline-derived CDR1 and CDR2 are LGHNT and FRNRAP. Losses at the gene ends were 3 bases for V and 7 bases for J; bases not matched to a gene: 8. The CDR3 is 14 amino acids. The CDR3, as DNA: TGTGCTAGTGGTTTCACTAACCGGGGGGGGGAGCAGTACTTC. Its protein product is CASGFTNRGGEQYF. Based on the CDR3 plus reference TRBV12-5 and TRBJ2-7, the full variable domain is DARVTQTPRHKVTEMGQEVTMRCQPILGHNTVFWYRQTMMQGLELLAYFRNRAPLDDSGMPKDRFSAEMPDATLATLKIQPSEPRDSAVYFCASGFTNRGGEQYFGPGTRLTVT.

Worth noting for this clonotype: A much larger clonotype is one base distant, so this may be a read error. The gene calls are TRBV6-6 and TRBJ2-1, with D tentatively TRBD1 (5 bases). The CDR3 spans 15 residues. Germline V gene sequence: CDR1 MNHNY, CDR2 SVGAGI (reference sequence). CDR3 nucleotide sequence: TGTGCCAGCAGTTACTCCGGACAAACCTACAATGGGCAGTTCTTC. Translated, it gives CASSYSGQTYNGQFF.

This clonotype was counted many times. The chain links TRBV6-1 to TRBJ2-5, with TRBD2 matching 7 bases. Germline-derived CDR1 and CDR2 are MNHNS and SASEGT. The CDR3 has 16 amino acids. Unmatched junction bases numbered 6, after V lost 2 bases and J lost 0 bases. The CDR3 nucleotides read TGTGCCAGCAGTGAAAGGGCTAGCGGATACCAAGAGACCCAGTACTTC. As protein: CASSERASGYQETQYF.

This clonotype was observed a few times. The genes are TRBV28 and TRBJ1-2; D is possibly TRBD1 (6 bases). The germline V gene encodes CDR1 MDHEN and CDR2 SYDVKM. V shed 6 bases and J shed 5 bases, with 16 bases lying between them. The CDR3 has 14 residues. The CDR3 sequence: CASRSGTRGYGYTF. The CDR3, as DNA: TGTGCCAGCAGGTCCGGGACAAGGGGTTATGGCTACACCTTC.

This clonotype was counted ten times or more. This CDR3 is CASSLSRELADTQYF. CDR3 bases: TGTGCCAGCAGTTTGTCGCGGGAGCTAGCAGATACGCAGTATTTT. V is TRBV28 and J is TRBJ2-3; TRBD2 matches 7 bases. J lost 4 bases, V lost 3 bases, and 7 bases had no gene match. Germline assignment: CDR1 MDHEN and CDR2 SYDVKM. The CDR3 loop spans 15 amino acids. The full variable domain, rest sourced from reference TRBV28 and TRBJ2-3, is DVKVTQSSRYLVKRTGEKVFLECVQDMDHENMFWYRQDPGLGLRLIYFSYDVKMKEKGDIPEGYSVSREKKERFSLILESASTNQTSMYLCASSLSRELADTQYFGPGTRLTVL.

This clonotype has more than one count but fewer than ten. The chain uses TRBV6-1 and TRBJ2-5; perhaps TRBD1 as D (6 bases). Germline assignment: CDR1 MNHNS and CDR2 SASEGT. Trimming took off 5 bases at V and 4 bases at J, with 11 bases between the two ends. CDR3 length equals 13 residues. CDR3 loop: CASSSGVGETQYF. DNA of the CDR3: TGTGCCAGCAGTTCAGGGGTGGGAGAGACCCAGTACTTC.

This clonotype was seen repeatedly, ten times or more. The rearrangement joins TRBV20-1 to TRBJ1-1; D ambiguous. There are 11 residues in the CDR3. Trimming pared 7 bases from V and 2 bases from J, leaving 8 bases between. Germline CDR1 DFQATT, CDR2 SNEGSKA (reference sequence). The DNA of the CDR3 is TGCAGTGTTACAGCTAACACTGAAGCTTTCTTT. Translated, it gives CSVTANTEAFF.

This clonotype was picked up a small number of times. The genes are TRBV20-1 and TRBJ2-7; D may be TRBD1 or TRBD2 (6 bases each). Germline CDR1 DFQATT, CDR2 SNEGSKA (reference sequence). The CDR3 spans 13 residues. V lost 6 bases, J lost 9 bases, and 21 bases lay in between. The CDR3: CSARWGAPTGQYF. CDR3 coding DNA: TGCAGTGCCCGCTGGGGGGCCCCGACGGGGCAGTACTTC.

This clonotype occurred many times. The J gene is TRBJ2-5, the V gene TRBV11-1; D might be TRBD2 (6 bases). This CDR3 contains 13 residues. Trimming removed 2 bases from V and 4 bases from J, with 8 bases in between. Germline V CDR1 and CDR2: SGHAT, FQDESV (reference sequence). The CDR3 DNA reads as TGTGCCAGCAGCTTAAATAGCGGAGAGACCCAGTACTTC. Amino acid sequence: CASSLNSGETQYF. Filled out from reference TRBV11-1 and TRBJ2-5, the complete variable domain reads EAEVAQSPRYKITEKSQAVAFWCDPISGHATLYWYRQILGQGPELLVQFQDESVVDDSQLPKDRFSAERLKGVDSTLKIQPAELGDSAMYLCASSLNSGETQYFGPGTRLLVL.

This clonotype came up many times. The chain recombines TRBV5-1 with TRBJ2-1, with a weak D call TRBD2 (6 bases). Trimming took 5 bases from V and 2 from J, leaving 20 bases between them. Germline loops: CDR1 SGHRS, CDR2 YFSETQ. The CDR3 extends over 17 amino acids. In nucleotides, the CDR3 is TGCGCCAGCAGTCCCGGGTATTCGGCGGGGACCTACAATGAGCAGTTCTTC. Translated, it gives CASSPGYSAGTYNEQFF.

V gene TRBV4-1 combines with J gene TRBJ2-6; TRBD2 is a possible D gene (5 bases). Trimming cost V 7 bases and J 4 bases, with 17 bases left between them. In germline, CDR1 is MGHRA, CDR2 YSYEKL. CDR3 length: 16 residues. CDR3 sequence (DNA): TGCGCCAGCACCCTATCGCATGGAGGAGGGGCCAACGTCCTGACTTTC. It yields the protein CASTLSHGGGANVLTF.

V gene TRBV7-9 combines with J gene TRBJ2-1, with 16 bases matching TRBD2. Per the germline V gene, CDR1 is SEHNR and CDR2 is FQNEAQ (reference sequence). Unmatched junction bases numbered 12, after V lost 0 bases and J lost 1 base. This CDR3 comprises 22 residues. The CDR3 coding sequence is TGTGCCAGCAGCTTAGCCCGAGGCTCGGGACTAGCGGGAGGGGGATCCTACAATGAGCAGTTCTTC. Translated, it gives CASSLARGSGLAGGGSYNEQFF.